These T cell receptor beta chains were read from a single sample in a study of cytomegalovirus exposure and HLA in healthy donors. Using immunoSEQ multiplex PCR, the repertoire was profiled, and TCRdb retains in-frame clones only, with some absent. The sample holds approximately 170,000 clones; around 83% are singletons and the top ten take less than 5%. Sequences were obtained from PBMCs. The receptor source for this set is a man aged 50 to 60 in good health and CMV-seropositive. The CDR3 runs from the conserved cysteine through the conserved F or W. D genes are given only for firm matches. Size is stated for part of the rows, as once, few or many counts, or as a class when the clone is expanded.

>TRBJ2-7|TRBV5-4|-|TRBD2
TGTGCCAGCAGCCCTTCGGGAGGGGTTGCCACCTACGAGCAGTACTTC
CASSPSGGVATYEQYF
>TRBJ1-1|TRBV5-1|-|TRBD1
TGCGCCAGCAGCTGGGGGGGGACAGGGTCCCTCGACACTGAAGCTTTCTTT
CASSWGGTGSLDTEAFF
>TRBJ2-3|TRBV27|once|TRBD1
TGTGCCAGCAGGGACCGGGACAGGCGAAAACCAGCTAGCACAGATACGCAGTATTTT
CASRDRDRRKPASTDTQYF
>TRBJ2-5|TRBV6-6|-|TRBD1
TGTGCCAGCAGACAGACAGGGGGCAAAGAGACCCAGTACTTC
CASRQTGGKETQYF
>TRBJ1-4|TRBV5-8|-|TRBD1
TGTGCCAGCAGCTCCCGGACAGGGGGCCTTTATGAAAAACTGTTTTTT
CASSSRTGGLYEKLFF
>TRBJ2-6|TRBV28|-|-
TGTGCCAGCAGTTTCCAGGGTGCTGGGGCCAACGTCCTGACTTTC
CASSFQGAGANVLTF
>TRBJ2-7|TRBV2|-|-
TGTGCCAGCAGCTTCAGCGGTTACGAGCAGTACTTC
CASSFSGYEQYF
>TRBJ2-7|TRBV5-1|-|TRBD1
TGCGCCAGCAGTAACCCGGGACAGGGAACCTACGAGCAGTACTTC
CASSNPGQGTYEQYF
>TRBJ2-5|TRBV5-4|-|TRBD2
TGTGCCAGCAGCTCGCCTACTAGCGGGGGGAAGACCCAGTACTTC
CASSSPTSGGKTQYF
>TRBJ2-1|TRBV9|few|-
TGTGCCAGCAGCGTAGCGGAGATCTACAATGAGCAGTTCTTC
CASSVAEIYNEQFF
>TRBJ1-5|TRBV15|-|TRBD1
TGTGCCACCAGCAGGACAGGGAAGGGAGGTCAGCCCCAGCATTTT
CATSRTGKGGQPQHF
>TRBJ1-5|TRBV21-1|-|-
TGTGCCAAACTCCGCGGGCAGAATCAGCCCCAGCATTTT
CAKLRGQNQPQHF
>TRBJ2-7|TRBV7-9|-|TRBD1
TGTGCCAGCAGCATACCGGGACAGGGCGACTACGAGCAGTACTTC
CASSIPGQGDYEQYF
>TRBJ1-5|TRBV4-2|-|TRBD1
TGTGCCAGCAGCCAAGCTATCCCCGGGACAGTTTATAGCAATCAGCCCCAGCATTTT
CASSQAIPGTVYSNQPQHF
>TRBJ2-7|TRBV4-1|-|TRBD2
TGCGCCAGCAGCGCGACTAGCGGGAGAAACGAGCAGTACTTC
CASSATSGRNEQYF
>TRBJ2-1|TRBV12-5|-|TRBD2
TGTGCTAGTGGTCGCGGGACTAGCGGCAACAATGAGCAGTTCTTC
CASGRGTSGNNEQFF
>TRBJ2-1|TRBV5-1|-|-
TGCGCCAGCAGCTTGGCCGCGGTGAGCTCCTACAATGAGCAGTTCTTC
CASSLAAVSSYNEQFF
>TRBJ2-1|TRBV7-9|few|-
TGTGCCAGCAGCTTAGACTTAGCGGCTGAGCAGTTCTTC
CASSLDLAAEQFF
>TRBJ1-2|TRBV18|-|-
TGTGCCAGCTCACACAGTAGTTCCTATGGCTACACCTTC
CASSHSSSYGYTF
>TRBJ1-4|TRBV7-2|-|-
TGTGCCAGCAGCATTGGACAGCCTACAACTAATGAAAAACTGTTTTTT
CASSIGQPTTNEKLFF
>TRBJ1-6|TRBV5-1|-|-
TGCGCCAGCAGATCTAGCTCCTATAATTCACCCCTCCACTTT
CASRSSSYNSPLHF
>TRBJ1-5|TRBV18|-|-
TGTGCCAGCTCACCGGAAGGGAGAGGGAGTCAGCCCCAGCATTTT
CASSPEGRGSQPQHF